This entry features one TCR beta chain sequence. This clone was recorded once. There is no known antigen for this receptor. No much larger clone exists at a distance of one base, and base qualities are not known. The CDR3 goes from the cysteine to the phenylalanine over 19 residues. The kept DNA is CDR3 alone, 57 bases in frame from the first base. Relative to germline, V is 3 bases shorter and J is 1 base shorter, with 24 bases between their ends. CDR1 and CDR2 were assigned from the germline V gene as KGHSH and LQKENI. These data come from a study of blood T cell repertoires in COVID-19 (dated by TCRdb to 2020 to 2021). Context from the whole study: The collaborator samples originated in the United States, Italy and Spain and spanned the acute and convalescent phases of COVID-19. The dataset comprised deeply sampled blood TCRbeta repertoires from subjects exposed to, actively infected with, or recovered from COVID-19. Where HLA class I and class II types were available, the types were taken from metadata supplied by the sample provider, not from assay-based typing. Nearly every sample came with metadata listing a de-identified subject ID, COVID-19 status, age in years and sex. The samples were drawn from two sources: the first 160 participants of the ongoing ImmuneRACE study, and 1,000 to 1,500 subjects contributed by 6 global collaborators. The prospective study material was composed of cDNA or gDNA derived from T cells, B-cell-depleted T cells, or PBMCs. A freely available public database, intended as a resource for researchers studying the immune response to SARS-CoV-2, is where the repertoires were released. Overall results and qualifications from the work: The amount of clinical and demographic metadata varied by source and participant and was provided uncurated.

In the prospective study, participants were roughly 18 to 100 years old, resided in 24 geographic areas of the United States, and were enrolled through a virtual design. In the prospective study, participants were assigned to cohorts based on the clinical history participants reported in a screening survey and a study questionnaire. For ImmuneRACE Cohort 3, a participant was defined as recovered based on two consecutive negative NP/OP PCR tests, clearance by a healthcare professional, or resolution of symptoms. In the prospective study, whole blood, serum and a nasopharyngeal or oropharyngeal swab were collected from each participant by mobile phlebotomists. Prospective study participants could optionally give additional blood draws and questionnaires over an approximately two-month period. Before DNA extraction, prospective study blood samples were shipped either frozen or at room temperature.

TCRbeta CDR3 regions were amplified from genomic DNA by means of the immunoSEQ Assay, a bias-controlled multiplex PCR. Per the original workflow: Within the assay, amplification of reference gene primers was used to estimate how many nucleated cells each sample contained. To quantify the absolute abundance of each unique TCRbeta CDR3 rearrangement, sequence reads were collapsed and filtered. Productive Simpson clonality was computed per sample as the square root of Simpson's diversity index over productive rearrangements. The table was pulled from immuneACCESS by TCRdb, which kept in-frame rearrangements only. Such tables lose some clones; where checked, under half of the loss comes from unresolved V genes, and the rest has no known cause. V and J calls and clone size follow that table, whereas D and trimming were derived from the DNA. This sample has about 320,000 clones in its table, and 87% of those were observed once. Around 8.9% of the sample is in the top ten clones.

This receptor was obtained from a woman aged 18-30 years who had recovered from COVID-19. The chain joins TRBV18 to TRBJ1-1; the D segment cannot be called with confidence. Sequencing was done on a sample of PBMCs or T cells enriched from blood (not recorded which). At the DNA level, the sequence is TGTGCCAGCTCACCTCCCCGGTTATGGATCGGCGGCCCGAACACTGAAGCTTTCTTT. It encodes CASSPPRLWIGGPNTEAFF.